The 14 T cell receptor beta chains listed next were all sequenced from one sample in a study of blood T cell repertoires in COVID-19. This table comes from immunoSEQ multiplex PCR, and its TCRdb copy is limited to in-frame clones, with some not included. The sample consists of 200,000 to 250,000 clones, 86% of them appearing once. Sample: PBMCs or T cells enriched from blood (not recorded which). These receptors were collected from a woman in her thirties who had been exposed to COVID-19.

This clone appeared a single time. This chain joins TRBV5-6 and TRBJ2-7; 7 bases align to TRBD1. V was clipped by 0 bases and J by 5 bases; unmatched bases: 5. The CDR3 totals 14 residues. Germline V gene lookup returns CDR1 SGHDT and CDR2 YYEEEE. CDR3 bases: TGTGCCAGCAGCTTGGAAAGGGGGCTGAACGAGCAGTACTTC. Its protein is CASSLERGLNEQYF.

The rearrangement links TRBV28 to TRBJ2-1; 8 bases are a match to TRBD1. Germline V lookup: CDR1 MDHEN, CDR2 SYDVKM. The ends lost 5 bases at V and 7 bases at J; junction bases unmatched: 13. The CDR3 is 16 amino acids. CDR3 coding DNA: TGTGCCAGCAGTCCTCTTCAGGGGGCAAGGTTGAATGAGCAGTTCTTC. It is translated as CASSPLQGARLNEQFF.

The chain uses TRBV29-1 and TRBJ1-5, with 7 bases lining up with TRBD1. With V trimmed by 6 bases and J by 2 bases, 4 bases remained unmatched. The germline V gene encodes CDR1 SQVTM and CDR2 ANQGSEA. This CDR3 has 13 residues. The CDR3 coding sequence is TGCAGCGTCGCCGGGACAGGCAATCAGCCCCAGCATTTT. It yields the protein CSVAGTGNQPQHF.

The chain links TRBV14 to TRBJ2-2, with D perhaps TRBD1 (6 bases). The CDR3 spans 17 residues. From germline, CDR1 is SGHDN and CDR2 FVKESK. Trimming stripped 0 bases from V and 0 bases from J, with 11 bases between. The CDR3 region has the DNA TGTGCCAGCAGCCAAGATCTTGGGGGCCCGAACACCGGGGAGCTGTTTTTT. It codes for CASSQDLGGPNTGELFF.

This rearrangement joins TRBV25-1 to TRBJ2-1, with D possibly matching TRBD1 (6 bases). The V end lost 10 bases, the J end lost 6 bases, and 19 bases lay between the germline ends. The CDR3 sequence is 14 residues long. Germline lookup yields CDR1 MGHDK and CDR2 SYGVNS. The CDR3 DNA is TGTGCCACGCAAAATTCCCAGGGGACCAATGAGCAGTTCTTC. Its translation: CATQNSQGTNEQFF.

This clone has a single count. The chain recombines TRBV3-1 (or the pseudogene TRBV3-2) with TRBJ1-1, with 11 bases matching TRBD1. There are 12 residues in the CDR3. Germline V gene lookup returns CDR1 LGHDT and CDR2 YNNKEL (reference sequence). The ends lost 3 bases at V and 10 bases at J; junction bases unmatched: 1. CDR3 nucleotide sequence: TGTGCCAGCAGCCATGGGACAGGGGGAGCTTTCTTT. It encodes CASSHGTGGAFF.

V gene TRBV10-3 combines with J gene TRBJ1-2; perhaps TRBD1 as D (5 bases). V was shortened by 5 bases and J by 4 bases, with 14 bases between the two germline ends. Germline V gene data show CDR1 as ENHRY and CDR2 as SYGVKD. The CDR3 runs 14 residues. As DNA, the CDR3 is TGTGCCATCAGTCAATCGACAGACCTCTATGGCTACACCTTC. This sequence encodes CAISQSTDLYGYTF.

The chain joins TRBV25-1 to TRBJ1-6, with 7 bases fitting TRBD1. The germline CDR1 and CDR2 sequences are MGHDK and SYGVNS. The length of the CDR3 is 14 residues. V gave up 5 bases and J gave up 5 bases; unmatched junction bases: 3. Written as DNA, the CDR3 is TGTGCCAGCAGTTTCCAGGGGGATAATTCACCCCTCCACTTT. Encoded protein: CASSFQGDNSPLHF.

This clone was observed a few times. This chain links TRBV5-1 with TRBJ1-4; D might be TRBD1 (5 bases). CDR1 and CDR2 from the germline V gene are SGHRS and YFSETQ. This CDR3 is 15 amino acids long. Trimming took off 4 bases at V and 7 bases at J, with 17 bases between the two ends. The CDR3 is CASSNEGVMGEKLFF. CDR3 sequence (DNA): TGCGCCAGCAGCAACGAAGGGGTGATGGGTGAAAAACTGTTTTTT.

The chain combines TRBV6-5 with TRBJ2-1; TRBD2 might be the D (6 bases). The V and J ends lost 6 bases and 10 bases respectively, with 16 bases between them. This CDR3 spans 13 amino acids. From germline, CDR1 is MNHEY and CDR2 SVGAGI. CDR3 sequence: CASRPMRGREQFF. CDR3 nucleotide sequence: TGTGCCAGCAGACCGATGCGGGGACGGGAGCAGTTCTTC.

This clone was detected a few times. This rearrangement joins TRBV5-1 to TRBJ2-7; weak D call: TRBD1 (5 bases). The CDR3 runs 14 residues. The ends were cut back, 4 bases at V and 2 bases at J, with 13 bases in the middle. Germline CDR1 is SGHRS and CDR2 is YFSETQ. This CDR3 reads CASSGQGITYEQYF. CDR3 DNA sequence: TGCGCCAGCAGCGGGCAGGGAATTACCTACGAGCAGTACTTC.

J is TRBJ2-7 and V is TRBV25-1, with a tentative D call TRBD2 (6 bases). This CDR3 has 13 amino acids. Trimming took off 5 bases at V and 0 bases at J, with 8 bases between the two ends. Germline values: CDR1 MGHDK, CDR2 SYGVNS. The CDR3 region has the DNA TGTGCCAGCAGTACCGGGGGCTCCTACGAGCAGTACTTC. Protein sequence: CASSTGGSYEQYF.

V usage is TRBV27 and J usage is TRBJ2-1, with a possible D match to TRBD2 (7 bases). The germline gives CDR1 MNHEY, CDR2 SMNVEV (reference sequence). This CDR3 is built from 17 residues. V was pared by 4 bases and J by 4 bases, with 20 bases between. The CDR3 here is CASSSDLGGPSYNEQFF. In DNA form, the CDR3 reads TGTGCCAGCAGTTCCGACCTCGGGGGGCCTTCTTACAATGAGCAGTTCTTC.

This sequence joins TRBV24-1 and TRBJ2-1; 7 bases map to TRBD1. J gave up 8 bases and V 3 bases, and 6 bases lay outside the gene matches. The CDR3 contains 14 residues. CDR1 is KGHDR and CDR2 is SFDVKD in the germline V gene. The CDR3 coding sequence is TGTGCCACCAGTGATACAGGGGATCTGTATGAGCAGTTCTTC. It encodes CATSDTGDLYEQFF.